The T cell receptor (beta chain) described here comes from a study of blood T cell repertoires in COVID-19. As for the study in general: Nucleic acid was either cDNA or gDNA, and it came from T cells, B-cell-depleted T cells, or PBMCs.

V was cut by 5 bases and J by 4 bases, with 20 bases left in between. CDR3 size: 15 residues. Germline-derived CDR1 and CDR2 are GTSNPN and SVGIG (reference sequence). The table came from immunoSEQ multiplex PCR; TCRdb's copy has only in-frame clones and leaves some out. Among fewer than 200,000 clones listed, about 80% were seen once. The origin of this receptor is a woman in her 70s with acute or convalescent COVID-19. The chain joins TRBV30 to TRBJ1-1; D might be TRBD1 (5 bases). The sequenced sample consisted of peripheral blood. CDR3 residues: CAWDRGQLGGTEAFF. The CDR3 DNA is TGTGCCTGGGATAGGGGCCAATTAGGCGGCACTGAAGCTTTCTTT.